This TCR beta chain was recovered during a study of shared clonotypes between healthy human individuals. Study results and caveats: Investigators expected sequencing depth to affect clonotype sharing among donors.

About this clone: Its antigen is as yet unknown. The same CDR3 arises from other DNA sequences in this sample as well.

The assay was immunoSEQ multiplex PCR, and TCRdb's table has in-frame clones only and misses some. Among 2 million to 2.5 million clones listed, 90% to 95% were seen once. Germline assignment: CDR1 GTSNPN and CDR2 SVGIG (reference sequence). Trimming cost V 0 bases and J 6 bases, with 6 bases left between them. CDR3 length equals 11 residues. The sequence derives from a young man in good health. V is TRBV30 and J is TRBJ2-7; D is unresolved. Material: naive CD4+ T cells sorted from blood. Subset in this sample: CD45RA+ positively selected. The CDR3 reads CAWSVGAEQYF. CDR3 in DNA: TGTGCCTGGAGTGTAGGCGCCGAGCAGTACTTC.